This paragraph covers one T cell receptor beta chain sequence. Some clones are missing from TCRdb's copy, which holds only in-frame ones; the method was immunoSEQ multiplex PCR. The sample consists of approximately 290,000 clones, around 90% of them appearing once. The source of the sample is a study of blood T cell repertoires in COVID-19. Sequencing input: PBMCs or T cells enriched from blood (not recorded which). The sequence came from a woman in her twenties or thirties who had recovered from COVID-19.

CDR3 nucleotide sequence: TGTGCCAGCAGCCAAGATAACAGGGGGGGGGTTCGGACCCAGTACTTC. Its protein is CASSQDNRGGVRTQYF. The V call is TRBV4-2, the J call TRBJ2-5, with D possibly being TRBD1 (8 bases). The germline V gene has CDR1 LGHNA and CDR2 YNFKEQ. This CDR3 comprises 16 residues. V lost 0 bases and J 7 bases, leaving 18 bases between the germline ends.